Shown below are 22 T cell receptor beta chains from a single sample sequenced in a study of T cell changes during pregnancy in multiple sclerosis (dated by TCRdb to about 2019). The protocol used for the library was the immunoSEQ multiplex PCR assay. TCRdb holds this immuneACCESS table with in-frame rearrangements only. Some clones are missing; in checked studies, unresolved V genes explain under half, and the rest has no known cause. The table for this sample lists about 66,000 clones; 90% of them were counted only once. More than 1.4% of the sample comes from the top ten. Material: peripheral blood, obtained in the third trimester of pregnancy. Receptors originate from a female donor with multiple sclerosis, enrolled in a pregnancy study.

This chain connects TRBV5-1 to TRBJ1-2; 8 bases line up with TRBD1. The germline V gene has CDR1 SGHRS and CDR2 YFSETQ. The CDR3 sequence is 13 residues long. V gave up 4 bases and J gave up 4 bases; unmatched junction bases: 3. The CDR3 DNA reads TGCGCCAGCAGCCCCGGGACAGGCTATGGCTACACCTTC. Amino acid sequence: CASSPGTGYGYTF.

The chain combines TRBV9 with TRBJ2-7, with TRBD2 matching 10 bases. Germline lookup yields CDR1 SGDLS and CDR2 YYNGEE. J lost 2 bases, V lost 3 bases, and 2 bases had no gene match. The CDR3 consists of 14 residues. Here the CDR3 reads CASSEGTSAYEQYF. Written as DNA, the CDR3 is TGTGCCAGCAGCGAGGGGACTAGCGCCTACGAGCAGTACTTC.

The chain carries TRBV7-9 and TRBJ2-4; the D gene is possibly TRBD2 (5 bases). CDR1 and CDR2 (germline): SEHNR, FQNEAQ (reference sequence). The V and J ends lost 1 base and 9 bases respectively, with 19 bases between them. The CDR3 has 16 amino acids. CDR3: CASSLGFGHLGSIQYF. The CDR3 region has the DNA TGTGCCAGCAGCTTAGGATTTGGGCATCTTGGGAGCATTCAGTACTTC. Based on the CDR3 plus reference TRBV7-9 and TRBJ2-4, the full variable domain is DTGVSQNPRHKITKRGQNVTFRCDPISEHNRLYWYRQTLGQGPEFLTYFQNEAQLEKSRLLSDRFSAERPKGSFSTLEIQRTEQGDSAMYLCASSLGFGHLGSIQYFGAGTRLSVL.

The rearrangement joins TRBV6-1 to TRBJ1-6; D might be TRBD1 (6 bases). Germline V lookup: CDR1 MNHNS, CDR2 SASEGT. The CDR3 runs to 15 residues. Trimming shortened V by 6 bases and J by 7 bases, and 16 bases separated the two germline ends. CDR3 nucleotide sequence: TGTGCCAGCAGCGAGGTGGGCAGGGGCAATTCACCCCTCCACTTT. This sequence encodes CASSEVGRGNSPLHF.

This clone was counted a single time. J is TRBJ2-2 and V is TRBV27, with a tentative D call TRBD1 (6 bases). The length of the CDR3 is 15 residues. V dropped 6 bases and J dropped 3 bases, with 14 bases sitting between them. Germline V gives CDR1 MNHEY, CDR2 SMNVEV (reference sequence). In DNA form, the CDR3 reads TGTGCCAGCAGGAGGGGGTCTAGTGACACCGGGGAGCTGTTTTTT. This translates into CASRRGSSDTGELFF.

The V and J genes are TRBV11-2 and TRBJ1-5; no reliable D call. The CDR3 loop spans 19 amino acids. The V gene's germline CDR1 is SGHAT and CDR2 FQNNGV. V gave up 5 bases and J gave up 5 bases, with 28 bases separating them. CDR3 sequence (DNA): TGTGCCAGCAGCCCGACACTTGCCCAATGGGTAGAAGATGATCAGCCCCAGCATTTT. This gives the protein CASSPTLAQWVEDDQPQHF.

The chain couples TRBV30 to TRBJ2-3, with unresolved D. V dropped 4 bases and J dropped 6 bases, with 5 bases sitting between them. CDR3 length: 10 residues. Germline loops: CDR1 GTSNPN, CDR2 SVGIG (reference sequence). In DNA form, the CDR3 reads TGTGCCTGGACTCTGGATACGCAGTATTTT. Translation gives CAWTLDTQYF.

The chain employs TRBV7-9 and TRBJ2-3, with D hard to call. Trimming pared 5 bases from V and 2 bases from J, leaving 14 bases between. Germline V gene data show CDR1 as SEHNR and CDR2 as FQNEAQ (reference sequence). The CDR3 consists of 15 residues. CDR3 in DNA: TGTGCCAGCAGCCCGATAACTATCCCCACAGATACGCAGTATTTT. Translated, it gives CASSPITIPTDTQYF.

The chain employs TRBV10-1 and TRBJ1-1; 7 bases are shared with TRBD1. The germline CDR1 and CDR2 sequences are WNHNN and SYGVQD (reference sequence). V trimming: 0 bases; J trimming: 8 bases; junction bases outside the gene matches: 6. The CDR3 spans 14 residues. CDR3 region: CASSESRDSSEAFF. The CDR3 DNA reads as TGCGCCAGCAGTGAGTCCCGGGACAGTTCCGAAGCTTTCTTT.

This chain connects TRBV9 to TRBJ1-5; no clear D gene. The CDR3 has 14 residues. The germline V gene has CDR1 SGDLS and CDR2 YYNGEE. V lost 3 bases, J lost 3 bases, and 10 bases lay in between. The chain's CDR3 is CASSAVDINQPQHF. The CDR3 DNA follows: TGTGCCAGCAGCGCTGTCGACATCAATCAGCCCCAGCATTTT.

This clone was picked up a small number of times. The V call is TRBV27, the J call TRBJ1-1; perhaps TRBD1 as D (6 bases). The CDR3 sequence is 13 residues long. CDR1 is MNHEY, CDR2 SMNVEV, per germline (reference sequence). With 5 bases removed from V and 4 bases from J, the gap between germline ends came to 11 bases. The CDR3 protein is CASSPQTGTEAFF. CDR3 nucleotides: TGTGCCAGCAGTCCACAGACAGGCACTGAAGCTTTCTTT.

The chain links TRBV7-9 to TRBJ2-5; 7 nucleotides align to TRBD2. The J segment lost 4 bases and the V segment lost 1 base, leaving 12 bases of the junction unmatched. The CDR3 sequence is 17 residues long. Germline CDR1 is SEHNR and CDR2 is FQNEAQ (reference sequence). CDR3 nucleotides: TGTGCCAGCAGCTTAGTGGGGGGGGAGTCGTTTGGAGAGACCCAGTACTTC. Translating it yields CASSLVGGESFGETQYF.

The V call is TRBV2, the J call TRBJ1-1, with 9 positions matching TRBD1. Germline V gene sequence: CDR1 SNHLY, CDR2 FYNNEI. J lost 2 bases, V lost 0 bases, and 4 bases had no gene match. The CDR3 is 16 amino acids. The CDR3 sequence is CASSEAWTGVNTEAFF. CDR3 coding DNA: TGTGCCAGCAGTGAAGCGTGGACAGGGGTAAACACTGAAGCTTTCTTT.

The chain uses TRBV19 and TRBJ2-7; D not resolved. Germline lookup yields CDR1 LNHDA and CDR2 SQIVND (reference sequence). CDR3 length equals 16 residues. Trimming removed 3 bases at V and 5 bases at J, with 20 bases between. This chain's CDR3 is CASSMGRRISLNEQYF. The DNA for the CDR3 is TGTGCCAGTAGTATGGGTCGGAGAATTAGCTTAAACGAGCAGTACTTC. Using reference TRBV19 and TRBJ2-7 for the parts outside the CDR3, the full variable domain is DGGITQSPKYLFRKEGQNVTLSCEQNLNHDAMYWYRQDPGQGLRLIYYSQIVNDFQKGDIAEGYSVSREKKESFPLTVTSAQKNPTAFYLCASSMGRRISLNEQYFGPGTRLTVT.

This sequence joins TRBV2 and TRBJ2-1, with TRBD2 as a possible D gene (6 bases). Germline V gene data show CDR1 as SNHLY and CDR2 as FYNNEI. CDR3 length: 15 residues. V lost 6 bases and J lost 4, with 16 bases in between. The CDR3 nucleotides read TGTGCCAGCAGGCGGGGCATTGGATCTTACAATGAGCAGTTCTTC. Its protein is CASRRGIGSYNEQFF.

The chain joins TRBV21-1 to TRBJ1-2. TRBV21-1 is annotated as a pseudogene. The CDR3 loop spans 14 amino acids. CDR3 sequence: CASSKRPGLSGYTF. In nucleotides, the CDR3 is TGTGCCAGCAGCAAAAGGCCGGGACTCTCTGGCTACACCTTC.

This clone is a singleton in its sample. The chain employs TRBV5-4 and TRBJ2-1; 8 bases fit TRBD1. Losses at the gene ends were 3 bases for V and 4 bases for J; bases not matched to a gene: 12. CDR1 is SGHNT, CDR2 YYREEE, per germline (reference sequence). The CDR3 loop spans 17 amino acids. The CDR3 DNA reads as TGTGCCAGCAGCTACGACAGGGGAGGAACTTTTTACAATGAGCAGTTCTTC. Its translation: CASSYDRGGTFYNEQFF.

This clone was picked up a small number of times. The chain recombines TRBV5-6 with TRBJ1-3, with D perhaps matching TRBD1 (5 bases). This CDR3 region has 19 residues. CDR1 and CDR2 from the germline V gene are SGHDT and YYEEEE. The V end lost 4 bases, the J end lost 0 bases, and 23 bases lay between the germline ends. CDR3 in amino acids: CASSPWYRVGTFSGNTIYF. In DNA form, the CDR3 reads TGTGCCAGCAGCCCGTGGTACCGGGTCGGGACTTTCTCTGGAAACACCATATATTTT.

V usage is TRBV18 and J usage is TRBJ2-7, with TRBD2 identical over 12 bases. The trim removed 2 bases at V and 3 bases at J, leaving 8 bases unmatched. Germline CDR1 and CDR2: KGHSH and LQKENI. The CDR3 is 17 amino acids. CDR3 in amino acids: CASSPTSGGNLYYEQYF. For the CDR3, the DNA is TGTGCCAGCTCACCAACTAGCGGGGGGAACCTTTACTACGAGCAGTACTTC. Full variable domain (remainder filled in from reference TRBV18 and TRBJ2-7): NAGVMQNPRHLVRRRGQEARLRCSPMKGHSHVYWYRQLPEEGLKFMVYLQKENIIDESGMPKERFSAEFPKEGPSILRIQQVVRGDSAAYFCASSPTSGGNLYYEQYFGPGTRLTVT.

The J gene is TRBJ1-4, the V gene TRBV19; no clear D gene. The V gene's germline CDR1 is LNHDA and CDR2 SQIVND (reference sequence). V was pared by 5 bases and J by 0 bases, with 10 bases between. This CDR3 spans 15 amino acids. The CDR3 spells CASSYGSATNEKLFF. CDR3 bases: TGTGCCAGTAGTTATGGGAGTGCAACTAATGAAAAACTGTTTTTT.

This sequence joins TRBV7-9 and TRBJ1-5; a possible D gene is TRBD1 (5 bases). From germline, CDR1 is SEHNR and CDR2 FQNEAQ (reference sequence). The V end was cut by 2 bases, the J end by 7 bases, with 12 bases between. This CDR3 contains 14 residues. The CDR3 DNA reads as TGTGCCAGCAGCTTAAAGGACGGGGGGCAGCCCCAGCATTTT. Translated: CASSLKDGGQPQHF.

This chain links TRBV7-6 with TRBJ1-1, with TRBD1 as a possible D gene (5 bases). The V end was cut by 1 base, the J end by 0 bases, with 9 bases between. The length of the CDR3 is 15 residues. Germline V gene lookup returns CDR1 SGHVS and CDR2 FNYEAQ. The CDR3 loop reads CASSLERGVNTEAFF. In DNA, the CDR3 is TGTGCCAGCAGCTTAGAGCGGGGGGTGAACACTGAAGCTTTCTTT.